This T cell receptor (beta chain) was identified during a study of monozygotic twins with inflammatory bowel disease. Blood samples, whole and unsorted for T cells, yielded the isolated total RNA. Investigators made cDNA in eight separate reactions per sample. TCRdb reprocessed the 5' RACE reads and keeps a single row for each CDR3 protein, giving no DNA. The data include more than 350,000 distinct CDR3 sequences; the top ten clones carry 2% to 2.5%. Germline V gene data show CDR1 as LNHNV and CDR2 as YYDKDF (reference sequence). The CDR3 spans 14 residues. Points from the study as a whole: With others, IBD patients shared fewer clonotypes than healthy twins did, especially with disease activity.

As concerns this clonotype: Its antigen is still unknown.

This receptor was identified in a human donor with ulcerative colitis or Crohn's disease, or a healthy co-twin of an affected twin (not recorded which). The specimen was blood. The rearrangement links TRBV15 to TRBJ2-7. CDR3 sequence reads: CATSREAGLYEQYF.